One sample yielded the 27 T cell receptor beta chains listed below, sequenced in a study of blood T cell repertoires in COVID-19. Measured with immunoSEQ multiplex PCR; TCRdb has only the in-frame clones, and not every one. The table lists fewer than 250,000 clones, roughly 82% of them singletons. Sequenced sample: peripheral blood. Source of these receptors: a woman older than 75 with COVID-19, enrolled during active disease.

The sample holds a few counts of this clone. The identical CDR3 is also encoded by other nucleotide sequences in the sample. The chain joins TRBV5-1 to TRBJ1-2; TRBD1 matches 7 bases. CDR3 length: 13 amino acids. Germline CDR1 SGHRS, CDR2 YFSETQ. V trimming: 3 bases; J trimming: 3 bases; junction bases outside the gene matches: 2. The CDR3 DNA sequence: TGCGCCAGCAGCTCTACAGGGGACTATGGCTACACCTTC. Translated, it gives CASSSTGDYGYTF.

The chain couples TRBV19 to TRBJ1-3; no definite D call. The germline V gene encodes CDR1 LNHDA and CDR2 SQIVND (reference sequence). V dropped 3 bases and J dropped 4 bases, with 13 bases sitting between them. The CDR3 has 15 residues. CDR3 sequence (DNA): TGTGCCAGTAGTATTGGAGCGCCCAAGGGAAACACCATATATTTT. Its translation: CASSIGAPKGNTIYF.

The V call is TRBV15, the J call TRBJ1-1, with 7 bases aligning to TRBD1. Germline V CDR1 and CDR2: LNHNV, YYDKDF (reference sequence). This CDR3 region has 15 residues. With V trimmed by 3 bases and J by 4 bases, 8 bases remained unmatched. In nucleotides, the CDR3 is TGTGCCACCAGCAGGCATAGACAGGGCGCCACTGAAGCTTTCTTT. This gives the protein CATSRHRQGATEAFF.

The chain recombines TRBV6-5 with TRBJ1-1; 10 bases match TRBD1. This CDR3 has 14 residues. V trimming: 5 bases; J trimming: 11 bases; junction bases outside the gene matches: 11. From germline, CDR1 is MNHEY and CDR2 SVGAGI. CDR3 loop: CASSPGTGVMGAFF. CDR3 nucleotides: TGTGCCAGCAGTCCCGGGACAGGGGTTATGGGGGCTTTCTTT.

This chain connects TRBV4-1 to TRBJ1-2; TRBD1 might be the D (6 bases). This CDR3 is built from 15 residues. The V end lost 4 bases, the J end lost 3 bases, and 15 bases lay between the germline ends. Germline V gene lookup returns CDR1 MGHRA and CDR2 YSYEKL. The CDR3 region is CASSPGDIGYYGYTF. The CDR3 bases are TGCGCCAGCAGCCCCGGGGACATTGGATACTATGGCTACACCTTC.

This rearrangement joins TRBV6-5 to TRBJ1-6, with unresolved D. V was trimmed by 6 bases and J by 9 bases, leaving 12 bases between them. The CDR3 is 13 amino acids. The germline CDR1 and CDR2 sequences are MNHEY and SVGAGI. CDR3 residues: CASRQALSSPLHF. CDR3 nucleotide sequence: TGTGCCAGCAGGCAAGCGTTAAGTTCACCCCTCCACTTT.

The chain has TRBV6-2 or TRBV6-3 and TRBJ1-3; possible D gene TRBD1, 5 bases. V lost 2 bases to trimming and J lost 2 bases, with 16 bases between them. Germline CDR1 and CDR2: MNHEY and SVGEGT. The CDR3 loop spans 17 amino acids. This chain's CDR3 is CASSYEAPGRAGNTIYF. CDR3 sequence (DNA): TGTGCCAGCAGTTACGAAGCCCCAGGGAGGGCTGGAAACACCATATATTTT.

V is TRBV18 and J is TRBJ1-2, with 7 positions matching TRBD1. With V trimmed by 6 bases and J by 8 bases, 6 bases remained unmatched. CDR1 is KGHSH and CDR2 is LQKENI in the germline V gene. The CDR3 loop spans 12 amino acids. CDR3 in DNA: TGTGCCAGCTCCAGAACAGGGGACGGCTACACCTTC. Translating it yields CASSRTGDGYTF.

The chain uses TRBV2 and TRBJ1-5, with a possible D match to TRBD1 (5 bases). CDR1 is SNHLY, CDR2 FYNNEI, per germline. Trimming took 6 bases from V and 9 from J, leaving 15 bases between them. The CDR3 contains 13 residues. In DNA form, the CDR3 reads TGTGCCAGCAGCGCGGGGCGGGTTATGCCCCAGCATTTT. It yields the protein CASSAGRVMPQHF.

The chain joins TRBV7-2 to TRBJ1-2; TRBD1 agrees at 10 bases. V shed 3 bases, J shed 0 bases, and the junction held 1 base outside the gene matches. CDR1 and CDR2 from the germline V gene are SGHTA and FQGNSA. This CDR3 is 15 amino acids long. As DNA, the CDR3 is TGTGCCAGCAGCTTCGGACAGGGGGCTAACTATGGCTACACCTTC. It specifies CASSFGQGANYGYTF.

V usage is TRBV5-5 and J usage is TRBJ1-1, with D tentatively TRBD1 (6 bases). V was pared by 3 bases and J by 4 bases, with 16 bases between. The germline CDR1 and CDR2 sequences are SGHKS and YYEKEE (reference sequence). The CDR3 totals 15 residues. The CDR3: CASSSPGAGGTEAFF. The CDR3 nucleotides are TGTGCCAGCAGCTCACCGGGGGCGGGGGGCACTGAAGCTTTCTTT.

The chain links TRBV11-1 to TRBJ2-2, with a weak D call TRBD1 (6 bases). Germline lookup yields CDR1 SGHAT and CDR2 FQDESV (reference sequence). The CDR3 loop spans 16 amino acids. V was clipped by 5 bases and J by 5 bases, with 18 bases between them. This chain's CDR3 is CASSDYRVVGTGELFF. As DNA, the CDR3 is TGTGCCAGCAGCGACTACAGGGTTGTGGGAACCGGGGAGCTGTTTTTT. Full variable domain (outside the CDR3, taken from reference TRBV11-1 and TRBJ2-2): EAEVAQSPRYKITEKSQAVAFWCDPISGHATLYWYRQILGQGPELLVQFQDESVVDDSQLPKDRFSAERLKGVDSTLKIQPAELGDSAMYLCASSDYRVVGTGELFFGEGSRLTVL.

The chain has TRBV18 and TRBJ2-1; TRBD2 agrees at 14 bases. Per germline, CDR1 KGHSH and CDR2 LQKENI. The CDR3 consists of 16 residues. Trimming at V came to 5 bases and at J to 2 bases, leaving 2 bases not matched to a gene. The CDR3 nucleotides are TGTGCCAGCTCAACGACTAGCGGGGGGGCCTACAATGAGCAGTTCTTC. Protein product: CASSTTSGGAYNEQFF.

The rearrangement uses TRBV3-1 (or the pseudogene TRBV3-2) and TRBJ1-1; D uncertain. Trimming stripped 5 bases from V and 0 bases from J, with 10 bases between. Germline CDR1 LGHDT, CDR2 YNNKEL (reference sequence). The CDR3 is 14 amino acids. The CDR3 protein is CASSSRNMNTEAFF. The CDR3 coding sequence is TGTGCCAGCAGCTCCCGTAATATGAACACTGAAGCTTTCTTT.

The chain combines TRBV6-5 with TRBJ2-2; D might be TRBD1 (6 bases). The germline V gene has CDR1 MNHEY and CDR2 SVGAGI. CDR3 length: 15 amino acids. Trimming removed 0 bases from V and 5 bases from J, with 10 bases in between. The CDR3 sequence: CASSYSYRDTGELFF. The DNA for the CDR3 is TGTGCCAGCAGTTACTCATACAGGGATACCGGGGAGCTGTTTTTT.

V gene TRBV28 combines with J gene TRBJ1-3, with TRBD1 as a possible D gene (6 bases). Trimming left V 2 bases short and J 0 bases short, with 8 bases between. This CDR3 contains 15 residues. Germline V CDR1 and CDR2: MDHEN, SYDVKM. Here the CDR3 DNA reads TGTGCCAGCAGTTTACGCAGGGGCTCTGGAAACACCATATATTTT. Protein product: CASSLRRGSGNTIYF.

This clone was seen just once. V and J are TRBV5-4 and TRBJ1-3, with D tentatively TRBD1 (5 bases). There are 14 residues in the CDR3. CDR1 is SGHNT and CDR2 is YYREEE in the germline V gene (reference sequence). Trimming left V 3 bases short and J 4 bases short, with 11 bases between. The DNA of the CDR3 is TGTGCCAGCAGCTCTGGTGGGGCCGGAAACACCATATATTTT. It specifies CASSSGGAGNTIYF.

V usage is TRBV28 and J usage is TRBJ1-1, with D possibly TRBD1 on 5 matching bases. The CDR3 totals 15 residues. Trimming removed 5 bases from V and 4 bases from J, with 17 bases in between. Germline V gene data show CDR1 as MDHEN and CDR2 as SYDVKM. The CDR3 loop reads CASSIPQGGITEAFF. The DNA for the CDR3 is TGTGCCAGCAGTATCCCCCAGGGTGGAATCACTGAAGCTTTCTTT.

The rearrangement joins TRBV10-3 to TRBJ1-4; perhaps TRBD1 as D (5 bases). V was cut by 11 bases and J by 4 bases, with 14 bases left in between. There are 13 residues in the CDR3. From germline, CDR1 is ENHRY and CDR2 SYGVKD. The CDR3 spells CADSVGGNEKLFF. CDR3 DNA: TGTGCCGACAGTGTTGGCGGTAATGAAAAACTGTTTTTT.

The chain is built from TRBV7-9 and TRBJ2-2; 7 nucleotides agree with TRBD2. CDR1 is SEHNR and CDR2 is FQNEAQ in the germline V gene (reference sequence). Losses at the gene ends were 4 bases for V and 3 bases for J; bases not matched to a gene: 11. The CDR3 length is 17 residues. CDR3 nucleotides: TGTGCCAGCAGCTGGGGGAGGGCAGGCGGCGACACCGGGGAGCTGTTTTTT. It yields the protein CASSWGRAGGDTGELFF. The whole variable domain, remainder taken from reference TRBV7-9 and TRBJ2-2, is DTGVSQNPRHKITKRGQNVTFRCDPISEHNRLYWYRQTLGQGPEFLTYFQNEAQLEKSRLLSDRFSAERPKGSFSTLEIQRTEQGDSAMYLCASSWGRAGGDTGELFFGEGSRLTVL.

The V and J genes are TRBV7-2 and TRBJ2-1, with D perhaps TRBD1 (5 bases). Trimming stripped 5 bases from V and 7 bases from J, with 15 bases between. Germline CDR1 and CDR2: SGHTA and FQGNSA. The CDR3 sequence is 14 residues long. CDR3 nucleotide sequence: TGTGCCAGCAGCAAAGGGGCTGAGGCGAATGAGCAGTTCTTC. Amino acid sequence: CASSKGAEANEQFF.

The rearrangement uses TRBV6-5 and TRBJ2-1; tentative D call: TRBD1 (6 bases). The CDR3 is made up of 15 amino acids. Trimming stripped 6 bases from V and 8 bases from J, with 20 bases between. Germline CDR1 reads MNHEY; CDR2 reads SVGAGI. This chain's CDR3 is CASSPGSLQGYEQFF. In nucleotides, the CDR3 is TGTGCCAGCAGCCCGGGGTCGTTACAGGGCTATGAGCAGTTCTTC.

This chain joins TRBV18 and TRBJ2-2; D is uncertain. Germline assignment: CDR1 KGHSH and CDR2 LQKENI. This CDR3 has 15 residues. V gave up 2 bases and J gave up 2 bases, with 9 bases separating them. CDR3 in amino acids: CASSPSYSNTGELFF. CDR3 DNA sequence: TGTGCCAGCTCACCATCCTACAGTAACACCGGGGAGCTGTTTTTT.

The chain employs TRBV4-1 and TRBJ2-2; maybe TRBD1 (6 bases). The CDR3 has 15 amino acids. V was cut by 6 bases and J by 5 bases, with 16 bases left in between. Germline V gene data show CDR1 as MGHRA and CDR2 as YSYEKL. This CDR3 is CASSRPPGVTGELFF. CDR3 DNA: TGCGCCAGCAGTCGACCCCCAGGGGTTACCGGGGAGCTGTTTTTT.

The rearrangement links TRBV18 to TRBJ1-5; D gene ambiguous. Germline CDR1 KGHSH, CDR2 LQKENI. The CDR3 sequence is 13 residues long. V lost 0 bases and J lost 6, with 6 bases in between. The CDR3 loop reads CASSPPEGQPQHF. In DNA, the CDR3 is TGTGCCAGCTCACCACCAGAGGGTCAGCCCCAGCATTTT.

The chain carries TRBV5-4 and TRBJ2-5, with D perhaps TRBD1 (6 bases). CDR1 and CDR2 from the germline V gene are SGHNT and YYREEE (reference sequence). With 10 bases removed from V and 3 bases from J, the gap between germline ends came to 16 bases. The CDR3 is 13 amino acids. The CDR3 DNA sequence: TGTGCCTACCAGCAAGGGGGTGAAGAGACCCAGTACTTC. Protein product: CAYQQGGEETQYF.

The CDR3 DNA reads as TGTGCCAGCAGTATAAGCACAGATACGCAGTATTTT. Translated: CASSISTDTQYF. The gene calls are TRBV6-6 and TRBJ2-3; D unclear. The ends were cut back, 5 bases at V and 0 bases at J, with 3 bases in the middle. Germline V gives CDR1 MNHNY, CDR2 SVGAGI (reference sequence). The CDR3 sequence is 12 residues long.